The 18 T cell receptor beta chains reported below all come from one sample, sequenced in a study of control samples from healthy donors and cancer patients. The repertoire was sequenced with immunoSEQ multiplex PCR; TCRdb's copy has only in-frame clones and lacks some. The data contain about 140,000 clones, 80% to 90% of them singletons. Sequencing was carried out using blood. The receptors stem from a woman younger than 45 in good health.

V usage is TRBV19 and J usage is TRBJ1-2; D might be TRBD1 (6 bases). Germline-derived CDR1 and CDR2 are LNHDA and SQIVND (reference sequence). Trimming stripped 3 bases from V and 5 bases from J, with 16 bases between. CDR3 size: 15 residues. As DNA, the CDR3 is TGTGCCAGTAGTATCTCTGGGACACTAGATTATGGCTACACCTTC. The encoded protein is CASSISGTLDYGYTF.

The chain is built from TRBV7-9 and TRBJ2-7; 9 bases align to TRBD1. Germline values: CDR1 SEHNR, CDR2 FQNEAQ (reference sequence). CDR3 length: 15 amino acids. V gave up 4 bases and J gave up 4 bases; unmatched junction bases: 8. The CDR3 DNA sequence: TGTGCCAGCAGCTATACCGGGACAGGGACATACGAGCAGTACTTC. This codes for CASSYTGTGTYEQYF.

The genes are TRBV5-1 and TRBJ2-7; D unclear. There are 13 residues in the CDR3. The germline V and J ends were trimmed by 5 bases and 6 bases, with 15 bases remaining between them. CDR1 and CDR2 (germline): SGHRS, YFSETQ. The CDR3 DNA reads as TGCGCCAGCAGATGCGCCCCTTGCATCGAGCAGTACTTC. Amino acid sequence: CASRCAPCIEQYF. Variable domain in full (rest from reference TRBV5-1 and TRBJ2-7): KAGVTQTPRYLIKTRGQQVTLSCSPISGHRSVSWYQQTPGQGLQFLFEYFSETQRNKGNFPGRFSGRQFSNSRSEMNVSTLELGDSALYLCASRCAPCIEQYFGPGTRLTVT.

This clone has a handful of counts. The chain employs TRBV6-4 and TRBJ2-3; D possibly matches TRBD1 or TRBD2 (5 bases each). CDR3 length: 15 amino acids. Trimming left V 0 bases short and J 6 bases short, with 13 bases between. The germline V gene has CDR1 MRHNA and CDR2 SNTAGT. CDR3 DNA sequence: TGTGCCAGCAGTGACTCTGGGGGAGAGGGGGATACGCAGTATTTT. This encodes CASSDSGGEGDTQYF.

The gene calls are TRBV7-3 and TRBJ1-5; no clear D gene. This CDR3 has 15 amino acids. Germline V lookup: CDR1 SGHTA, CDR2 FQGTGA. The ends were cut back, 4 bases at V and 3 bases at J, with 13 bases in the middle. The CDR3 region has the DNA TGTGCCAGCAGCTCCTCTGGAGCATTCAATCAGCCCCAGCATTTT. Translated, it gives CASSSSGAFNQPQHF.

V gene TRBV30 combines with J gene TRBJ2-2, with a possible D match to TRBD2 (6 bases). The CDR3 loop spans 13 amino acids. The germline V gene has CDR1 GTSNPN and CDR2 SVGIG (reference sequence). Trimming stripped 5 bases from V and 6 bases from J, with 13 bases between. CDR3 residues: CAWEVWRAGELFF. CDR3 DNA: TGTGCCTGGGAAGTTTGGAGGGCCGGGGAGCTGTTTTTT.

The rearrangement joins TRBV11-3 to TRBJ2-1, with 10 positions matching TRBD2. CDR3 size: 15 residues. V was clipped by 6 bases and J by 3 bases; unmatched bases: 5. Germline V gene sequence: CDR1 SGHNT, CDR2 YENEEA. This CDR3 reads CASSTASGSYNEQFF. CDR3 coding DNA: TGTGCCAGCAGTACAGCTAGCGGGAGCTACAATGAGCAGTTCTTC.

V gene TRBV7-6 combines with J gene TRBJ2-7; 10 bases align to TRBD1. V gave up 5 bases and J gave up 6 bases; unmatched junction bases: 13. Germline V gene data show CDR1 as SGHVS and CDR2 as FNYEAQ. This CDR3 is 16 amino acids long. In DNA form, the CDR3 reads TGTGCCAGCAGCCCGACCTTCCCCGGGACAGGGGTCGAGCAGTACTTC. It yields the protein CASSPTFPGTGVEQYF.

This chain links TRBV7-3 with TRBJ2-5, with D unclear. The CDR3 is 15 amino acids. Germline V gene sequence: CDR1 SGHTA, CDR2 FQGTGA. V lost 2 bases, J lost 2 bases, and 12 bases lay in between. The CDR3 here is CASSLGVGLQETQYF. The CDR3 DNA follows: TGTGCCAGCAGCTTAGGGGTGGGGTTACAAGAGACCCAGTACTTC.

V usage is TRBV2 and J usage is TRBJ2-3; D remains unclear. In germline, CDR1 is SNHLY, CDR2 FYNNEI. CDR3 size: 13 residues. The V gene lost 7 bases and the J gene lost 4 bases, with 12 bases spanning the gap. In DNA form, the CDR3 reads TGTGCCAGCACAGTCATGCCGTCAGATACGCAGTATTTT. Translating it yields CASTVMPSDTQYF.

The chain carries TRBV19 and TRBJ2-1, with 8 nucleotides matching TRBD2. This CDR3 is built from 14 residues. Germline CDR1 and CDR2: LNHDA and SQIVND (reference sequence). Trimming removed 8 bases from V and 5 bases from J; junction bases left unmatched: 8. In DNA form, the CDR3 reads TGTGCCAGTCGTTCGCGGGAGGCAAACAATGAGCAGTTCTTC. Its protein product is CASRSREANNEQFF.

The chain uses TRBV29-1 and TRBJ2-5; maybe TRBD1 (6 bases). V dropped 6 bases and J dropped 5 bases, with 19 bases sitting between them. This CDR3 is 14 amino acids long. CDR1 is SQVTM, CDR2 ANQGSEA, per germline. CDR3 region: CSVAPGPTGETQYF. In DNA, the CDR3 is TGCAGCGTCGCCCCGGGACCCACAGGGGAGACCCAGTACTTC.

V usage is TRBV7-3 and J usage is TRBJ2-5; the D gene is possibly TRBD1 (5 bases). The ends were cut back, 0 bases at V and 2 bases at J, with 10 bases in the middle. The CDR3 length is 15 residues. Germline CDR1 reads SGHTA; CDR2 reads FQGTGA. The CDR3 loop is CASSLTGRDQETQYF. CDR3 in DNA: TGTGCCAGCAGCTTAACGGGCAGGGATCAAGAGACCCAGTACTTC.

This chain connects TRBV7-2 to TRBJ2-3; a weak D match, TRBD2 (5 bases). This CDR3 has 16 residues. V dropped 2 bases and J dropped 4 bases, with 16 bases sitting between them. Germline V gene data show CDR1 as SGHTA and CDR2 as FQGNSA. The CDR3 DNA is TGTGCCAGCAGCTTAAACTCCGGGAACATCCCAGATACGCAGTATTTT. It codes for CASSLNSGNIPDTQYF. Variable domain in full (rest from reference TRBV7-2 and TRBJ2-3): GAGVSQSPSNKVTEKGKDVELRCDPISGHTALYWYRQSLGQGLEFLIYFQGNSAPDKSGLPSDRFSAERTGGSVSTLTIQRTQQEDSAVYLCASSLNSGNIPDTQYFGPGTRLTVL.

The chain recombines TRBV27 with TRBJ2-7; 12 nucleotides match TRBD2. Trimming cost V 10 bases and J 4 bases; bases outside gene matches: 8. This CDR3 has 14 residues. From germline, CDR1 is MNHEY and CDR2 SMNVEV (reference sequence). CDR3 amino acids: CATGLAGGSYEQYF. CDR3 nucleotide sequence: TGTGCCACGGGTCTAGCGGGAGGGTCTTACGAGCAGTACTTC.

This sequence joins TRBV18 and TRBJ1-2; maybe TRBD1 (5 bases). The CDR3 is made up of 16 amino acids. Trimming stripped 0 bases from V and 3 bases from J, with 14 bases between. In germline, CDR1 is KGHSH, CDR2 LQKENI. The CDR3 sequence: CASSPPGSGRYYGYTF. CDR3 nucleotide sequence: TGTGCCAGCTCACCACCAGGTTCAGGGCGTTACTATGGCTACACCTTC.

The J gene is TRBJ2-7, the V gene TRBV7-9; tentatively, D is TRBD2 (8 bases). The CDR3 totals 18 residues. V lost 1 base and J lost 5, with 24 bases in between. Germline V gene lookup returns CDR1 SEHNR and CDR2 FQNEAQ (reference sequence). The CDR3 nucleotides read TGTGCCAGCAGCTTAGGGGACAGCCCGACTAGCGTACCACACGAGCAGTACTTC. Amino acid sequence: CASSLGDSPTSVPHEQYF.

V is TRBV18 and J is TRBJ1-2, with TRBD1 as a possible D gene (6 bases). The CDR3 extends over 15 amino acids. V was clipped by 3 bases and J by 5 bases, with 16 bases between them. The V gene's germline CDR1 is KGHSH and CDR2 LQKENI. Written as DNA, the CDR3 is TGTGCCAGCTCACCCCGGGACACCGTAGGATATGGCTACACCTTC. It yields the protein CASSPRDTVGYGYTF.